The 18 T cell receptor beta chains reported below all come from one sample, sequenced in a study of vaccination and CD4 T cells after COVID-19. The treatment: approximately 11-day PBMC culture with coronavirus spike peptide pools or control peptides (ViraFEST assay). What these receptors recognize is not known. Sequence data for DNA of cultured CD4+ T cells were generated by the Oncomine TCR Beta short-read assay. TCRdb reprocessed the PCR reads via MiXCR and lists one record per CDR3 protein. The table includes 15,000 to 20,000 distinct CDR3 sequences, about 50% detected once. The sample was CD4+ T cells from blood, cultured in vitro. The receptors derive from a human donor who had recovered from COVID-19.

V usage is TRBV14 and J usage is TRBJ2-1; 8 positions match TRBD1. V lost 0 bases and J lost 4; bases outside the gene matches: 5. The CDR3 is 16 residues long. CDR1 and CDR2 from the germline V gene are SGHDN and FVKESK. The CDR3 coding sequence is TGTGCCAGCAGCCAAGATTTCGGACAGGGATACAATGAGCAGTTCTTC. This encodes CASSQDFGQGYNEQFF.

The chain joins TRBV20-1 to TRBJ2-1, with 12 bases aligning to TRBD2. The CDR3 has 15 amino acids. Per the germline V gene, CDR1 is DFQATT and CDR2 is SNEGSKA (reference sequence). Germline trimming cut 1 base from V and 6 bases from J; bases unmatched to any gene: 4. The chain's CDR3 is CSARAGLAGLNEQFF. For the CDR3, the DNA is TGCAGTGCTAGAGCCGGACTAGCGGGGCTCAATGAGCAGTTCTTC.

This clonotype has only a few counts. The chain joins TRBV20-1 to TRBJ1-4; no firm D call. Trimming removed 5 bases from V and 8 bases from J, with 9 bases in between. The CDR3 extends over 11 amino acids. Germline CDR1 reads DFQATT; CDR2 reads SNEGSKA (reference sequence). CDR3 DNA: TGCAGTGCTCCCTACCGGGAAAAACTGTTTTTT. The encoded protein is CSAPYREKLFF.

This clonotype occurred a few times. The chain has TRBV12-3 or TRBV12-4 and TRBJ1-5; no reliable D call. CDR3 size: 14 residues. The V end was cut by 3 bases, the J end by 0 bases, with 6 bases between. The CDR3 DNA follows: TGTGCCAGCAGTTTTCTGGATAGCAATCAGCCCCAGCATTTT. It codes for CASSFLDSNQPQHF.

In this sample, this clonotype turned up a few times. V usage is TRBV7-6 and J usage is TRBJ1-3; a weak D match, TRBD1 (6 bases). Germline lookup yields CDR1 SGHVS and CDR2 FNYEAQ. The CDR3 is 16 amino acids. The V and J ends lost 5 bases and 2 bases respectively, with 16 bases between them. The CDR3 spells CASSANQGRAGNTIYF. The CDR3 DNA follows: TGTGCCAGCAGCGCAAACCAGGGGAGAGCTGGAAACACCATATATTTT.

This rearrangement joins TRBV19 to TRBJ2-7, with a possible D match to TRBD1 (5 bases). Trimming cost V 6 bases and J 3 bases, with 12 bases left between them. Germline-derived CDR1 and CDR2 are LNHDA and SQIVND (reference sequence). This CDR3 is built from 13 residues. The CDR3 nucleotides are TGTGCCAGTAGGCGGCAGGGCGGCTACGAGCAGTACTTC. Its translation: CASRRQGGYEQYF.

This clonotype was recorded a few times. This chain joins TRBV7-8 and TRBJ1-1, with TRBD1 matching 8 bases. There are 15 residues in the CDR3. Germline CDR1 is SGHVS and CDR2 is FQNEAQ. Trimming cost V 5 bases and J 0 bases; bases outside gene matches: 5. CDR3 sequence (DNA): TGTGCCAGCAGCACCGGGACAGGTATGAACACTGAAGCTTTCTTT. It yields the protein CASSTGTGMNTEAFF.

The chain recombines TRBV7-2 with TRBJ2-7, with 9 positions matching TRBD2. The germline gives CDR1 SGHTA, CDR2 FQGNSA. V lost 5 bases, J lost 3 bases, and 5 bases stayed unmatched. The CDR3 consists of 14 residues. DNA for the CDR3: TGTGCCAGCAGCAAAGCGGGAGGCGGCTACGAGCAGTACTTC. Translation: CASSKAGGGYEQYF.

This clonotype was seen more than once but under ten times. CDR3 DNA: TGTGCCAGTAGTTTTGCGGGACTAGTAAAGTATTTT. It is translated as CASSFAGLVKYF. V and J are TRBV19 and TRBJ2-3, with TRBD2 matching over 8 bases. CDR1 LNHDA and CDR2 SQIVND come from the germline V gene (reference sequence). The CDR3 sequence is 12 residues long. V was pared by 5 bases and J by 13 bases, with 8 bases of the junction left unmatched.

The chain couples TRBV11-2 to TRBJ2-2; tentative D call: TRBD1 (5 bases). This CDR3 comprises 16 residues. Between the trimmed V and J ends, which lost 5 bases and 0 bases, there was a span of 13 bases. Germline V gene data show CDR1 as SGHAT and CDR2 as FQNNGV. The DNA of the CDR3 is TGTGCCAGCAGCCTTAGCCCAGGGTCGAACACCGGGGAGCTGTTTTTT. The encoded protein is CASSLSPGSNTGELFF.

The chain carries TRBV5-1 and TRBJ2-2; a possible D gene is TRBD2 (5 bases). V was shortened by 4 bases and J by 1 base, with 17 bases between the two germline ends. The CDR3 runs to 17 residues. Per the germline V gene, CDR1 is SGHRS and CDR2 is YFSETQ. CDR3 amino acids: CASSGSRRSMNTGELFF. The CDR3 DNA is TGCGCCAGCAGCGGTTCAAGGAGGTCCATGAACACCGGGGAGCTGTTTTTT.

The chain uses TRBV9 and TRBJ1-1; unclear D gene. The length of the CDR3 is 14 residues. Between the trimmed V and J ends, which lost 3 bases and 4 bases, there was a span of 13 bases. Germline V CDR1 and CDR2: SGDLS, YYNGEE. In DNA form, the CDR3 reads TGTGCCAGCAGCGAAGGGTGGAGCGGCACTGAAGCTTTCTTT. Protein sequence: CASSEGWSGTEAFF.

The gene calls are TRBV12-5 and TRBJ2-7; no reliable D call. V was trimmed by 2 bases and J by 4 bases, leaving 3 bases between them. CDR1 is LGHNT, CDR2 FRNRAP, per germline. The CDR3 loop spans 11 amino acids. CDR3 in DNA: TGTGCTAGTGGTTTGTATTACGAGCAGTACTTC. Protein product: CASGLYYEQYF.

V gene TRBV7-2 combines with J gene TRBJ2-5, with D possibly matching TRBD1 (5 bases). The germline V gene encodes CDR1 SGHTA and CDR2 FQGNSA. Trimming pared 5 bases from V and 2 bases from J, leaving 12 bases between. The CDR3 spans 14 residues. The CDR3 is CASSPGHRQETQYF. The CDR3 nucleotides read TGTGCCAGCAGCCCAGGACATAGGCAAGAGACCCAGTACTTC.

The V and J genes are TRBV6-1 and TRBJ2-5; D call uncertain. V was cut by 4 bases and J by 8 bases, with 11 bases left in between. CDR3 size: 12 residues. Germline V gene sequence: CDR1 MNHNS, CDR2 SASEGT. Written as DNA, the CDR3 is TGTGCCAGCAGTGGGACCTCAAGTACCCAGTACTTC. It yields the protein CASSGTSSTQYF.

The chain uses TRBV20-1 and TRBJ2-7, with TRBD2 matching 8 bases. Per germline, CDR1 DFQATT and CDR2 SNEGSKA (reference sequence). Trimming cost V 6 bases and J 3 bases; bases outside gene matches: 7. The CDR3 is 13 residues long. The CDR3 DNA follows: TGCAGTGCGCCTCGGGAGGGGCTCTACGAGCAGTACTTC. Translation gives CSAPREGLYEQYF.

J is TRBJ1-1 and V is TRBV19; 7 positions match TRBD1. The germline CDR1 and CDR2 sequences are LNHDA and SQIVND (reference sequence). The CDR3 consists of 15 residues. Germline trimming cut 3 bases from V and 2 bases from J; bases unmatched to any gene: 6. The CDR3: CASSIGGQRNTEAFF. In DNA form, the CDR3 reads TGTGCCAGTAGTATTGGGGGACAGAGAAACACTGAAGCTTTCTTT.

The chain couples TRBV20-1 to TRBJ2-3; D remains ambiguous. The germline gives CDR1 DFQATT, CDR2 SNEGSKA (reference sequence). The CDR3 runs to 14 residues. Trimming took 0 bases from V and 3 from J, leaving 10 bases between them. DNA of the CDR3: TGCAGTGCTAGAGATTTCCGGCAGACAGATACGCAGTATTTT. It encodes CSARDFRQTDTQYF.